This T cell receptor beta chain stems from a study of shared clonotypes between healthy human individuals. CD8 cells regarded as naive lacked CD45RO, were positively chosen for CCR7, and omitted terminally differentiated effector memory CD45RA+ cells. As to this clone: Its antigen is still unknown.

Libraries were prepared by immunoSEQ multiplex PCR; TCRdb keeps only in-frame clonotypes and omits some of them. The table lists more than 2 million clones, approximately 94% of them singletons. Study observations and caveats: Several donors showed sharing of approximately 5% of naive CD4 clonotypes.

Germline V CDR1 and CDR2: SGHDT, YYEEEE. The V gene lost 5 bases and the J gene lost 4 bases, with 7 bases spanning the gap. The CDR3 length is 12 residues. The chain combines TRBV5-6 with TRBJ1-5, with D tentatively TRBD1 (6 bases). Sequences were obtained from naive CD8+ T cells sorted from blood. This sequence was found in a man in his late teens or twenties in good health. In DNA form, the CDR3 reads TGTGCCAGCAGTACAGGGAATCAGCCCCAGCATTTT. It translates to CASSTGNQPQHF. Combining the CDR3 with reference TRBV5-6 and TRBJ1-5 gives the whole variable domain DAGVTQSPTHLIKTRGQQVTLRCSPKSGHDTVSWYQQALGQGPQFIFQYYEEEERQRGNFPDRFSGHQFPNYSSELNVNALLLGDSALYLCASSTGNQPQHFGDGTRLSIL.